This T cell receptor (beta chain) was obtained from a study of blood T cells in healthy people across ages. Whole-study findings and limits: Long-lived donors carried more naive CD4+ cells and greater diversity than aged donors.

This clonotype came up a few times. What it binds is unknown. The CDR3 covers 15 residues. J lost 3 bases, V lost 0 bases, and 3 bases had no gene match. Germline V gives CDR1 MNHEY, CDR2 SVGAGI. PCR was performed a second time for about 7 to 11 cycles using a sample-barcoded 5' primer and a J-beta primer mix. Tags on each cDNA molecule came from a template-switch adaptor with 12 random nucleotides. TCRdb passed the 5' RACE reads through MiXCR, listing each CDR3 protein once. The sample yields about 750,000 distinct CDR3 sequences, about 55% seen once. Donors were healthy Caucasian individuals from Russia aged about 6 to 100. The authors extracted at least 5.5 micrograms of total RNA per sample.

The receptor was isolated from an elderly man in good health. Sequenced: blood. The chain combines TRBV6-5 with TRBJ2-5; 8 bases align to TRBD2. CDR3 residues: CASSYSGTREETQYF. The CDR3 nucleotides read TGTGCCAGCAGTTACTCAGGGACTAGAGAAGAGACCCAGTACTTC.